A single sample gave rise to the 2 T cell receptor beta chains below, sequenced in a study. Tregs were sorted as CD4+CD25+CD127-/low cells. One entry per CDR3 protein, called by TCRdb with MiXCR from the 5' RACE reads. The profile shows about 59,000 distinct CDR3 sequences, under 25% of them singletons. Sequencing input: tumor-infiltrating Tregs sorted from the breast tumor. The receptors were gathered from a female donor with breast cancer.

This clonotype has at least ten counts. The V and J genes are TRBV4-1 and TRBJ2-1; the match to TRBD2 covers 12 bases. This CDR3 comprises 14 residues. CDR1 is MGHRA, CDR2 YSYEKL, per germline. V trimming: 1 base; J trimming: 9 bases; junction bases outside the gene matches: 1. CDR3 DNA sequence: TGCGCCAGCAGCCAAGGACTAGCGGGAGTTGAGCAGTTCTTC. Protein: CASSQGLAGVEQFF.

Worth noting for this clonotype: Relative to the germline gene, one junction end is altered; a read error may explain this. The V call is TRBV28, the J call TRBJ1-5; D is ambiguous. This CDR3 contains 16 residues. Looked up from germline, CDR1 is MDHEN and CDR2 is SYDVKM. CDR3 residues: CASSLLSYYQDQSQHF. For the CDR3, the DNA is TGTGCCAGCAGTTTATTATCATATTACCAAGATCAGTCCCAGCATTTT.